This T cell receptor (beta chain) was identified in a study of Ad26.COV2.S vaccination and SARS-CoV-2 variants (dated by TCRdb to the early 2020s). Context from the whole study: Donors in the vaccine arm were drawn from COV1001, a phase I-IIa trial of Ad26.COV2.S in healthy adults that was multicentre, randomized, double-blind and placebo-controlled. Trial participants were randomized into five groups of five, in which low-dose or high-dose Ad26.COV2.S was given once or twice, or placebo was given on both occasions. Blinding of investigators to trial group allocation was maintained during experiments and outcome assessment. The specificity and breadth of SARS-CoV-2-reactive T cell receptors after Ad26.COV2.S vaccination were assessed by TCRbeta repertoire sequencing. Ad26.COV2.S was administered intramuscularly at 5 x 10^10 or 1 x 10^11 viral particles, either as a single shot or as two shots given 56 days apart. A total of approximately 30 samples were included in the TCR-sequenced set, comprising roughly 19 Ad26.COV2.S vaccine recipients, 5 placebo recipients and 8 SARS-CoV-2 convalescent individuals.

The immunoSEQ Assay was used to sequence TCRbeta CDR3 regions. After extraction, genomic DNA underwent amplification by bias-controlled multiplex PCR, followed by high-throughput sequencing. Per the source publication's procedure: To quantify the absolute abundance of each unique TCRbeta CDR3 region, sequences were collapsed and filtered. Usable DNA was measured by amplifying reference genes present in all nucleated cells, and TCRbeta template counts were normalized to that usable DNA to estimate T cell fraction. Repertoire TCRs were annotated as SARS-CoV-2-specific by exact matching of V gene, CDR3 amino acid sequence and J gene to a known reactive TCR set. The reference SARS-CoV-2 TCR set was derived from MIRA and filtered for enrichment in COVID-19-positive ImmuneCODE repertoires, a step that removed public or cross-reactive TCRs. Using the MIRA antigens, annotated TCRs were further analysed by specific ORF or by position within an ORF. Breadth was defined as annotated unique rearrangements over total unique productive rearrangements; depth was the summed frequency of those rearrangements. Group comparisons of TCR breadth used two-sided Wilcoxon rank-sum tests. This is the immuneACCESS table as TCRdb keeps it, with only in-frame sequences that have V and J called. A part of the clones is gone; compared with another copy, unresolved V genes explain less than half, and the rest is unexplained. The V and J calls and the clone size are those of that table, but D and trimming were determined from the DNA. The sample profile shows about half a million clones; about 89% of them were found once. Of the sample, about 1.5% falls within the top ten clones.

From the germline V gene, CDR1 is MNHEY and CDR2 is SVGAGI. The trim is 8 bases for V and 0 bases for J, with a gap of 14 bases between the germline ends. From the cysteine up to the phenylalanine, the CDR3 has a length of 15 residues. Just CDR3 DNA is preserved here, 45 bases in frame from base 1. Worth noting for this clone: This receptor's antigen is unknown. No qualities accompany the bases; no much larger clone lies one base away.

The treatment or condition label for this specimen denotes: about 20 received Ad26.COV2.S at low or high dose, single or two shots; 5 received placebo; per-sample allocation not given. Repertoires of vaccine and placebo recipients were sequenced from samples collected on day 63 after the first injection. Between 29 July and 7 August 2020, Cohort 1b enrolled 25 adults aged 18-55 years at one site in Boston, USA. Ad26.COV2.S consisted of a replication-incompetent adenovirus type 26 vector by which a prefusion-stabilized SARS-CoV-2 spike protein from the original Wuhan strain was expressed. Broad study findings and their caveats: The authors noted that the TCR breadth and depth analyses may have underestimated total T cell responses. Vaccine and placebo recipients had comparable non-spike TCR breadth, which fits with the vaccine containing only spike. The study was not powered to compare responses between vaccine doses or regimens. After vaccination, substantial breadth of spike-specific CD8+ and CD4+ T cell responses was reported. Spike-specific TCR breadth was higher in Ad26.COV2.S recipients than in placebo recipients (P = 0.0014).

This TCR derives from a person aged 18-60 years who received the Ad26.COV2.S COVID-19 vaccine or a placebo. This sample comprised peripheral blood, obtained in a trial of Ad26.COV2.S vaccine versus placebo. The V and J segments used are TRBV6-5 and TRBJ1-5; a tentative D match to TRBD1 spans 5 bases. The CDR3 in this case is CASGRTRNSNQPQHF. The nucleotide sequence is TGTGCCAGCGGGCGGACACGGAATAGCAATCAGCCCCAGCATTTT.